A single sample is the source of the 23 T cell receptor beta chains below, sequenced in a study of T cells after yellow fever vaccination. TCRdb independently ran MiXCR on the 5' RACE reads; one entry per CDR3 protein. The sample lists about 320,000 distinct CDR3 sequences; around 12% were seen once. Here the sequenced sample was CD4+ T cells sorted from PBMCs, taken 15 days after the yellow fever booster vaccination. The receptor source for this set is a man younger than 35 who received the YFV17D yellow fever vaccine.

V and J are TRBV11-2 and TRBJ2-7, with 10 positions matching TRBD2. The V segment lost 7 bases and the J segment 3 bases; nucleotides outside the gene matches: 9. The CDR3 consists of 15 residues. Germline values: CDR1 SGHAT, CDR2 FQNNGV. For the CDR3, the DNA is TGTGCCAGCACCCTGCGAGCGGGGGGGCTCTACGAGCAGTACTTC. This gives the protein CASTLRAGGLYEQYF.

The genes are TRBV20-1 and TRBJ1-5, with D possibly matching TRBD1 (5 bases). CDR3 length: 13 residues. The germline gives CDR1 DFQATT, CDR2 SNEGSKA (reference sequence). V lost 6 bases and J lost 4, with 13 bases in between. The CDR3 protein is CSAIKGLNQPQHF. For the CDR3, the DNA is TGCAGTGCCATTAAGGGGTTGAATCAGCCCCAGCATTTT.

The V call is TRBV7-9, the J call TRBJ2-1, with 9 nucleotides matching TRBD1. Looked up from germline, CDR1 is SEHNR and CDR2 is FQNEAQ (reference sequence). The V segment lost 6 bases and the J segment 8 bases; nucleotides outside the gene matches: 11. This CDR3 spans 15 amino acids. The CDR3 spells CASRPGTGQVDEQFF. Here the CDR3 DNA reads TGTGCCAGCAGACCCGGGACAGGGCAAGTCGATGAGCAGTTCTTC.

This clonotype was seen a handful of times. The chain uses TRBV28 and TRBJ2-5, with D perhaps matching TRBD1 (5 bases). V lost 7 bases and J lost 2, with 8 bases in between. The CDR3 extends over 12 amino acids. The germline gives CDR1 MDHEN, CDR2 SYDVKM. This CDR3 reads CASNRQQETQYF. The CDR3 nucleotides read TGTGCCAGCAATCGACAGCAAGAGACCCAGTACTTC.

The V call is TRBV25-1, the J call TRBJ2-3, with D possibly TRBD2 on 6 matching bases. V was trimmed by 4 bases and J by 1 base, leaving 9 bases between them. Germline lookup yields CDR1 MGHDK and CDR2 SYGVNS. There are 14 residues in the CDR3. CDR3 DNA sequence: TGTGCCAGCAGTGTGGGCGGGGGCACAGATACGCAGTATTTT. Protein: CASSVGGGTDTQYF.

The rearrangement uses TRBV6-2 or TRBV6-3 and TRBJ2-7; D may be TRBD2 (5 bases). The CDR3 totals 14 residues. Trimming left V 6 bases short and J 7 bases short, with 19 bases between. Germline loops: CDR1 MNHEY, CDR2 SVGEGT. CDR3 sequence reads: CASSQSGPTGEQYV. CDR3 coding DNA: TGTGCCAGCAGCCAAAGCGGACCTACGGGGGAGCAGTACGTC.

This clonotype was seen only a few times. CDR3 sequence (DNA): TGTGCCAGCAGCGTAGCGGCGGGGGGGTACAACGAGCAGTACTTC. It yields the protein CASSVAAGGYNEQYF. V is TRBV9 and J is TRBJ2-7; TRBD2 matches 9 bases. J gave up 5 bases and V 0 bases, and 6 bases lay outside the gene matches. This CDR3 comprises 15 residues. The germline V gene encodes CDR1 SGDLS and CDR2 YYNGEE.

There are a few counts of this clonotype. The V and J genes are TRBV7-2 and TRBJ1-2; possible D gene TRBD1, 5 bases. Per germline, CDR1 SGHTA and CDR2 FQGNSA. The V end lost 7 bases, the J end lost 3 bases, and 18 bases lay between the germline ends. The CDR3 runs to 15 residues. This CDR3 is CASTPFRGEDYGYTF. DNA of the CDR3: TGTGCCAGCACTCCATTTCGGGGGGAAGACTATGGCTACACCTTC.

This clonotype was observed a few times. The J gene is TRBJ1-2, the V gene TRBV7-9; D perhaps matches TRBD1 (5 bases). Germline V lookup: CDR1 SEHNR, CDR2 FQNEAQ (reference sequence). V lost 6 bases and J 5 bases, leaving 16 bases between the germline ends. The CDR3 totals 14 residues. The CDR3 coding sequence is TGTGCCAGCAGTCCCGCAGGGCTTCCGTATGGCTACACCTTC. This sequence encodes CASSPAGLPYGYTF.

The V gene is TRBV11-2, the J gene TRBJ1-5; tentative D call: TRBD1 (5 bases). Germline V gene sequence: CDR1 SGHAT, CDR2 FQNNGV. Trimming took off 3 bases at V and 6 bases at J, with 9 bases between the two ends. The CDR3 has 13 residues. This chain's CDR3 is CASSLFRGQPQHF. The CDR3 DNA follows: TGTGCCAGCAGCTTGTTTAGGGGTCAGCCCCAGCATTTT.

A few counts support this clonotype. This chain links TRBV7-2 with TRBJ2-1, with D possibly matching TRBD2 (6 bases). The CDR3 totals 14 residues. CDR1 is SGHTA and CDR2 is FQGNSA in the germline V gene. Trimming took off 5 bases at V and 12 bases at J, with 20 bases between the two ends. CDR3 residues: CASSPSRGSLSQFF. As DNA, the CDR3 is TGTGCCAGCAGCCCCAGCCGGGGGTCCCTCTCGCAGTTCTTC. Variable domain in full (rest from reference TRBV7-2 and TRBJ2-1): GAGVSQSPSNKVTEKGKDVELRCDPISGHTALYWYRQSLGQGLEFLIYFQGNSAPDKSGLPSDRFSAERTGGSVSTLTIQRTQQEDSAVYLCASSPSRGSLSQFFGPGTRLTVL.

CDR3 region: CASTIPVTDTQYF. Written as DNA, the CDR3 is TGTGCCAGCACCATACCGGTGACAGATACGCAGTATTTT. The rearrangement joins TRBV7-9 to TRBJ2-3; D gene ambiguous. The V end was cut by 7 bases, the J end by 3 bases, with 11 bases between. The CDR3 runs 13 residues. The germline gives CDR1 SEHNR, CDR2 FQNEAQ (reference sequence).

This clonotype was seen only a few times. This chain joins TRBV5-1 and TRBJ2-5; tentative D call: TRBD1 (6 bases). V gave up 2 bases and J gave up 2 bases, with 16 bases separating them. Germline V gene sequence: CDR1 SGHRS, CDR2 YFSETQ. CDR3 length: 16 amino acids. CDR3 sequence: CASSLQGVAAQETQYF. DNA for the CDR3: TGCGCCAGCAGCTTACAGGGAGTTGCGGCTCAAGAGACCCAGTACTTC.

This clonotype was found once. The chain employs TRBV19 and TRBJ1-2; perhaps TRBD1 as D (5 bases). Germline lookup yields CDR1 LNHDA and CDR2 SQIVND (reference sequence). V was pared by 7 bases and J by 2 bases, with 11 bases between. The CDR3 has 13 amino acids. The CDR3 coding sequence is TGTGCCAGTACACTTCAGGGAAACTATGGCTACACCTTC. Its translation: CASTLQGNYGYTF.

This clonotype has just a few counts. J is TRBJ1-5 and V is TRBV10-3; D is uncertain. The CDR3 has 12 residues. The germline gives CDR1 ENHRY, CDR2 SYGVKD. Trimming removed 4 bases from V and 5 bases from J, with 6 bases in between. DNA for the CDR3: TGTGCCATCAGTGCGGGAGATCAGCCCCAGCATTTT. It yields the protein CAISAGDQPQHF.

The J gene is TRBJ1-1, the V gene TRBV12-3 or TRBV12-4; unclear D gene. The CDR3 sequence is 13 residues long. V lost 5 bases, J lost 4 bases, and 11 bases lay in between. The CDR3: CASSTQVSTEAFF. The DNA of the CDR3 is TGTGCCAGCAGTACGCAGGTTAGCACTGAAGCTTTCTTT.

This clonotype was counted only a few times. The chain combines TRBV10-3 with TRBJ2-6; D gene uncertain. Germline V gives CDR1 ENHRY, CDR2 SYGVKD. This CDR3 comprises 14 residues. Trimming left V 6 bases short and J 0 bases short, with 6 bases between. The CDR3, as DNA: TGTGCCATCAGGTCCGACTCTGGGGCCAACGTCCTGACTTTC. Its protein is CAIRSDSGANVLTF.

This clonotype turned up a few times. V and J are TRBV6-5 and TRBJ2-1; D is unclear. The CDR3 totals 12 residues. Per the germline V gene, CDR1 is MNHEY and CDR2 is SVGAGI. The V gene lost 0 bases and the J gene lost 9 bases, with 6 bases spanning the gap. CDR3 nucleotides: TGTGCCAGCAGTTACTCCGGGCTTGAGCAGTTCTTC. Residues: CASSYSGLEQFF.

The genes are TRBV5-1 and TRBJ2-7, with 7 bases that match TRBD2. The CDR3 is 13 amino acids. Germline lookup yields CDR1 SGHRS and CDR2 YFSETQ. V gave up 4 bases and J gave up 6 bases; unmatched junction bases: 7. The CDR3 coding sequence is TGCGCCAGCAGCCAAGTACCGGGGGGCGAGCAGTACGTC. This encodes CASSQVPGGEQYV.

This clonotype appeared a few times. The chain carries TRBV20-1 and TRBJ1-2; 7 bases fit TRBD1. The CDR3 totals 13 residues. V shed 5 bases, J shed 6 bases, and the junction held 9 bases outside the gene matches. CDR1 and CDR2 (germline): DFQATT, SNEGSKA (reference sequence). Here the CDR3 reads CSALRTGTDGYTF. The CDR3 DNA follows: TGCAGTGCTCTTAGGACAGGAACTGATGGCTACACCTTC.

The genes are TRBV25-1 and TRBJ2-1; D might be TRBD1 (6 bases). From germline, CDR1 is MGHDK and CDR2 SYGVNS. Trimming pared 4 bases from V and 9 bases from J, leaving 13 bases between. This CDR3 contains 13 residues. The CDR3 DNA sequence: TGTGCCAGCAGTGTCCACAGGGAATCTGAGCAGTTCTTC. It is translated as CASSVHRESEQFF.

This clonotype was detected many times. The chain links TRBV6-2 or TRBV6-3 to TRBJ2-7, with 7 bases lining up with TRBD1. Germline loops: CDR1 MNHEY, CDR2 SVGEGT. The V segment lost 2 bases and the J segment 0 bases; nucleotides outside the gene matches: 4. CDR3 length: 15 amino acids. The CDR3 DNA reads TGTGCCAGCAGTTACCAGGGGGAGAGCTCCTACGAGCAGTACTTC. Its translation is CASSYQGESSYEQYF.

J is TRBJ2-7 and V is TRBV21-1; the listed D gene, TRBD1, was not tested against the DNA. TRBV21-1 is a known pseudogene. The CDR3 is made up of 18 amino acids. Here the CDR3 reads CASSNYLSGAWVPYEQYV. CDR3 nucleotides: TGTGCCAGCAGCAACTACTTATCAGGGGCCTGGGTACCCTACGAGCAGTACGTC.